This T cell receptor beta chain was identified in a study of neurological immune-mediated disorders. Study-wide results and caveats: Expanded clones shared no identical CDR3 amino acid sequences across subjects, which suggested private TCR-beta repertoires in all groups.

Unsorted libraries were prepared from 2 million PBMCs that had been stored at -80 C. TCRdb independently ran MiXCR on the 5' RACE reads; one entry per CDR3 protein. Among 75,000 to 90,000 distinct CDR3 sequences listed, around 10% were seen once. Remarks on this clonotype: The target antigen is unknown.

The sequencing sample was made of PBMCs. The TCR was taken from a man aged 35 to 55 in good health.

The CDR3, as DNA: TGTGCCAGCGCCGACAGGAGCTCCTACGAGCAGTACTTC. Translation: CASADRSSYEQYF. V gene TRBV6-1 combines with J gene TRBJ2-7, with TRBD1 as a possible D gene (6 bases). The CDR3 is 13 amino acids. The V gene's germline CDR1 is MNHNS and CDR2 SASEGT. The germline V and J ends were trimmed by 8 bases and 0 bases, with 11 bases remaining between them.